The 8 T cell receptor beta chains presented below share a single source sample, sequenced in a study of cytomegalovirus exposure and HLA in healthy donors. Repertoires were generated with immunoSEQ multiplex PCR, while TCRdb's copy carries only in-frame clones and drops some. The data contain 100,000 to 150,000 clones, 89% of them singletons. The sample was PBMCs. The receptor set was obtained from a woman aged 18-29 years in good health and CMV-seronegative.

The chain joins TRBV9 to TRBJ2-3; D unresolved. The V end lost 4 bases, the J end lost 2 bases, and 11 bases lay between the germline ends. CDR1 is SGDLS, CDR2 YYNGEE, per germline. There are 14 residues in the CDR3. The DNA of the CDR3 is TGTGCCAGCAGCTGGAGCTACTACACAGATACGCAGTATTTT. Translating it yields CASSWSYYTDTQYF.

The genes are TRBV30 and TRBJ1-6; tentative D call: TRBD1 (6 bases). This CDR3 contains 19 residues. V lost 0 bases, J lost 0 bases, and 18 bases lay in between. The germline gives CDR1 GTSNPN, CDR2 SVGIG (reference sequence). CDR3 residues: CAWSVRQENSNSYNSPLHF. The CDR3 nucleotides read TGTGCCTGGAGTGTACGACAGGAGAACTCCAACTCCTATAATTCACCCCTCCACTTT. Supplemented by reference TRBV30 and TRBJ1-6, the full variable domain reads SQTIHQWPATLVQPVGSPLSLECTVEGTSNPNLYWYRQAAGRGLQLLFYSVGIGQISSEVPQNLSASRPQDRQFILSSKKLLLSDSGFYLCAWSVRQENSNSYNSPLHFGNGTRLTVT.

The chain carries TRBV6-5 and TRBJ2-5; possible D gene TRBD2, 5 bases. V gave up 0 bases and J gave up 4 bases, with 12 bases separating them. This CDR3 comprises 15 residues. In germline, CDR1 is MNHEY, CDR2 SVGAGI. The CDR3 reads CASSYSGEGGETQYF. In nucleotides, the CDR3 is TGTGCCAGCAGTTACTCTGGTGAGGGTGGAGAGACCCAGTACTTC.

This chain links TRBV5-1 with TRBJ2-3; weak D call: TRBD2 (6 bases). Trimming removed 3 bases at V and 4 bases at J, with 18 bases between. Germline V gene lookup returns CDR1 SGHRS and CDR2 YFSETQ. CDR3 length equals 16 residues. CDR3 DNA sequence: TGCGCCAGCAGCTCTCGGGAGTATCAGGGTCCAGATACGCAGTATTTT. Its translation: CASSSREYQGPDTQYF.

This chain's CDR3 is CASSTGKRGEQYF. Written as DNA, the CDR3 is TGTGCCAGCAGTACGGGCAAACGGGGAGAGCAGTACTTC. The chain employs TRBV28 and TRBJ2-7; tentative D call: TRBD2 (5 bases). V lost 5 bases, J lost 7 bases, and 15 bases lay in between. This CDR3 comprises 13 residues. CDR1 is MDHEN and CDR2 is SYDVKM in the germline V gene. Complete variable domain (other parts from reference TRBV28 and TRBJ2-7): DVKVTQSSRYLVKRTGEKVFLECVQDMDHENMFWYRQDPGLGLRLIYFSYDVKMKEKGDIPEGYSVSREKKERFSLILESASTNQTSMYLCASSTGKRGEQYFGPGTRLTVT.

The genes are TRBV6-1 and TRBJ2-7; maybe TRBD1 (7 bases). From germline, CDR1 is MNHNS and CDR2 SASEGT. This CDR3 has 15 amino acids. The germline V and J ends were trimmed by 5 bases and 0 bases, with 14 bases remaining between them. This CDR3 reads CASSPQGGNSYEQYV. The DNA of the CDR3 is TGTGCCAGCAGTCCCCAGGGGGGCAACTCCTACGAGCAGTACGTC.

CDR3 amino acids: CASLVDYEQYF. Written as DNA, the CDR3 is TGTGCCAGCCTTGTAGATTACGAGCAGTACTTC. The chain has TRBV2 and TRBJ2-7; no clear D gene. Trimming removed 8 bases at V and 4 bases at J, with 9 bases between. The CDR3 totals 11 residues. CDR1 and CDR2 (germline): SNHLY, FYNNEI.

The gene calls are TRBV12-5 and TRBJ2-1, with D possibly being TRBD1 (5 bases). This CDR3 has 24 amino acids. Trimming removed 0 bases at V and 6 bases at J, with 39 bases between. CDR1 is LGHNT and CDR2 is FRNRAP in the germline V gene. The CDR3 nucleotides are TGTGCTAGTGGTTTGGTAACCCTAAACGTGTCCCCACTAAAGACAGTCCCACCAGGCAATGAGCAGTTCTTC. It yields the protein CASGLVTLNVSPLKTVPPGNEQFF. Full variable domain (missing parts from reference TRBV12-5 and TRBJ2-1): DARVTQTPRHKVTEMGQEVTMRCQPILGHNTVFWYRQTMMQGLELLAYFRNRAPLDDSGMPKDRFSAEMPDATLATLKIQPSEPRDSAVYFCASGLVTLNVSPLKTVPPGNEQFFGPGTRLTVL.